This T cell receptor beta chain comes out of a study of T cells after yellow fever vaccination. Study at large: Any fraction with a low cell number was prepared using SMART-Seq v4 Ultra Low Input. Regarding the study as a whole: The booster saw the reappearance of most primary-vaccination clones (around 96% CD4, roughly 87% CD8). Of the clonotypes, a small share occurred in both CD4 and CD8 compartments. When the response was secondary, it was weaker but reached its peak faster, day 5 versus 15.

TCRdb analysed the 5' RACE reads with MiXCR anew, one entry per CDR3 protein. This table holds about 580,000 distinct CDR3 sequences, roughly a sixth found once. This clonotype was picked up a small number of times. Its antigen is not known. Germline V gene sequence: CDR1 MNHEY, CDR2 SVGAGI. The CDR3 consists of 15 residues. The V segment lost 2 bases and the J segment 8 bases; nucleotides outside the gene matches: 8. Sequenced here: PBMCs, sampled more than 4 days after the first yellow fever vaccination. This TCR was recovered from a man aged 18 to 29 who received the YFV17D yellow fever vaccine. The gene calls are TRBV6-5 and TRBJ1-4, with TRBD1 identical over 7 bases. The CDR3 region is CASSYLGTDEEKLFF. DNA of the CDR3: TGTGCCAGCAGTTACCTAGGGACAGATGAGGAAAAACTGTTTTTT.